Listed here are 6 T cell receptor beta chains from one sample, sequenced in a study of T cells in Graves' hyperthyroidism and ophthalmopathy. The TCR beta CDR3 regions underwent amplification using RNA transcripts as the source. First-round RT-PCR of the TCR CDR3 relied on the HTBI primer set. MiXCR, run by TCRdb on the multiplex PCR reads, gives a single entry per CDR3 protein. The sample gives about 600,000 distinct CDR3 sequences, 11% to 15% of which show up once; roughly 7% is in the top ten. The sequencing input was blood. These receptor sequences come from a woman younger than 35 with Graves' ophthalmopathy.

In the case of this clonotype: Compared with germline, one end of the junction differs, possibly owing to a read error. The chain recombines TRBV6-1 with TRBJ2-3; 8 bases line up with TRBD1. CDR1 MNHNS and CDR2 SASEGT come from the germline V gene. The length of the CDR3 is 17 residues. The CDR3 here is CASSEALFLRGTGTQYF. DNA for the CDR3: TGTGCCAGCAGTGAAGCGCTCTTCCTACGGGGGACAGGTACGCAGTATTTT.

The rearrangement joins TRBV7-3 to TRBJ2-1, with TRBD2 matching over 8 bases. The V and J ends lost 10 bases and 3 bases, in that order; junction bases with no gene match: 11. Germline V lookup: CDR1 SGHTA, CDR2 FQGTGA. The CDR3 has 15 amino acids. The CDR3 DNA sequence: TGTGCCACCTCGCCGACTAGCGCCCTCTACAATGAGCAGTTCTTC. Translation gives CATSPTSALYNEQFF.

Many counts were recorded for this clonotype. This chain joins TRBV28 and TRBJ2-7, with TRBD1 identical over 10 bases. CDR1 MDHEN and CDR2 SYDVKM come from the germline V gene. The trim removed 1 base at V and 5 bases at J, leaving 5 bases unmatched. The CDR3 is 15 residues long. CDR3 bases: TGTGCCAGCAGTTTATACGGGACAGGGGACCACGAGCAGTACTTC. It translates to CASSLYGTGDHEQYF.

Turning to this clonotype: A much bigger clone sits one base away, suggesting this may be a read error. This chain links TRBV10-3 with TRBJ2-5, with D uncertain. CDR1 is ENHRY, CDR2 SYGVKD, per germline. The length of the CDR3 is 15 residues. The CDR3 bases are TGTGCCAGCAGTTTTGATGGGCTCCCAAGTGAGGCCCAGTACTTC. It yields the protein CASSFDGLPSEAQYF.

This clonotype was found many times. This chain joins TRBV20-1 and TRBJ2-7; 14 bases are shared with TRBD2. The CDR3 is made up of 17 amino acids. The trim removed 2 bases at V and 3 bases at J, leaving 9 bases unmatched. The V gene's germline CDR1 is DFQATT and CDR2 SNEGSKA (reference sequence). CDR3 loop: CSARSPGLAGVYYEQYF. DNA for the CDR3: TGCAGTGCTAGATCCCCGGGACTAGCGGGAGTTTACTACGAGCAGTACTTC.

This clonotype has a handful of counts. The J gene is TRBJ2-2, the V gene TRBV29-1, with 8 bases aligning to TRBD1. Germline V CDR1 and CDR2: SQVTM, ANQGSEA. CDR3 length: 15 residues. V shed 4 bases, J shed 6 bases, and the junction held 10 bases outside the gene matches. The CDR3 spells CSVAPGTGRAGELFF. In DNA, the CDR3 is TGCAGCGTTGCTCCCGGGACAGGCCGTGCCGGGGAGCTGTTTTTT.